Below, one T cell receptor (beta chain) is given with its context. The antigen is undetermined. The data derive from a study of PD-1 blockade in classical Hodgkin lymphoma. Overall study: On a schedule of every 2 weeks, patients received nivolumab 3 mg/kg intravenously. Points from the study as a whole: Patients with a complete response exhibited baseline diversity comparable to newly diagnosed patients. Patients starting nivolumab less than 1 year after ASCT had lower diversity and were excluded from later analyses.

Time point denoted: cycle 4 day 1 (C4D1), after less than seven weeks of nivolumab. Each of the patients experienced relapse following autologous stem cell transplantation, and their brentuximab vedotin exposure differed. Negative selection with magnetic separation was used to purify CD4+ T cells from thawed PBMCs. The protocol was immunoSEQ multiplex PCR, while the TCRdb copy is restricted to in-frame clones and leaves out a portion. The table records about 22,000 clones, approximately 65% of them present only once. This CDR3 comprises 19 residues. With 5 bases removed from V and 0 bases from J, the gap between germline ends came to 23 bases. Germline CDR1 reads MDHEN; CDR2 reads SYDVKM.

The sequenced sample was CD4+ T cells from blood, obtained before the fourth cycle of nivolumab. The sequence was obtained from a human donor with classical Hodgkin lymphoma. The chain couples TRBV28 to TRBJ2-4, with TRBD2 as a possible D gene (5 bases). CDR3 region: CASSVRDRRASSAKNIQYF. CDR3 bases: TGTGCCAGCAGTGTCCGGGATCGCCGGGCCAGCTCAGCCAAAAACATTCAGTACTTC.